This paragraph reports one TCR beta chain. Its antigen is undetermined. The PCR employed 60 Vbeta primers together with 13 Jbeta primers. Measured with immunoSEQ multiplex PCR; TCRdb has only the in-frame clones, and not every one. The table lists about 150,000 clones, 82% of them singletons, with 5.5% to 8.5% in the top ten. The trim removed 7 bases at V and 2 bases at J, leaving 9 bases unmatched. The length of the CDR3 is 17 residues. The germline V gene has CDR1 LNHDA and CDR2 SQIVND (reference sequence). These data originate in a study of cytomegalovirus exposure and HLA in healthy donors. On the study more broadly: Early on, a data release was issued that held roughly 84 million unique TCRs from HLA-typed donors.

Donors counted as nominally healthy when sampled, yet unrecorded immune exposures were likely. Overall study findings and caveats: A later analysis showed that HLA-associated TCR beta chains had undergone more clonal expansion than equally common others.

This clonotype was sampled from a woman aged 50 to 60 in good health and CMV-seropositive. This chain links TRBV19 with TRBJ2-3; 13 nucleotides align to TRBD2. Material for sequencing was PBMCs. Here the CDR3 reads CASMGLAGPLHTDTQYF. The CDR3 region has the DNA TGTGCCAGTATGGGACTAGCGGGACCCCTACACACAGATACGCAGTATTTT.